Shown below are 22 T cell receptor beta chains from a single sample sequenced in a study of OX40 agonist ivuxolimab in advanced cancers. Using immunoSEQ multiplex PCR, the repertoire was profiled, and TCRdb retains in-frame clones only, with some absent. Seen here are around 140,000 clones, 90% observed once, and the top ten hold roughly 1.1%. This specimen consisted of CD4+ or CD8+ T cells sorted from blood, obtained in a trial of the OX40 agonist ivuxolimab. The receptor set was obtained from an adult with an advanced solid tumor such as melanoma, head and neck, liver or kidney cancer.

The chain combines TRBV9 with TRBJ2-1; TRBD1 aligns across 9 bases. The CDR3 extends over 15 amino acids. J was trimmed by 6 bases and V by 4 bases; bases with no gene match: 8. Germline loops: CDR1 SGDLS, CDR2 YYNGEE. In DNA, the CDR3 is TGTGCCAGCAGCTCTGGGACAGGGAGCTTCAATGAGCAGTTCTTC. Translating it yields CASSSGTGSFNEQFF. Full variable domain (outside the CDR3, taken from reference TRBV9 and TRBJ2-1): DSGVTQTPKHLITATGQRVTLRCSPRSGDLSVYWYQQSLDQGLQFLIQYYNGEERAKGNILERFSAQQFPDLHSELNLSSLELGDSALYFCASSSGTGSFNEQFFGPGTRLTVL.

The V call is TRBV27, the J call TRBJ2-3; 9 nucleotides align to TRBD2. The CDR3 contains 17 residues. CDR1 and CDR2 (germline): MNHEY, SMNVEV (reference sequence). With V trimmed by 4 bases and J by 3 bases, 11 bases remained unmatched. CDR3 loop: CASSSKAGGPWTDTQYF. The CDR3 DNA reads as TGTGCCAGCAGTTCGAAGGCGGGAGGGCCGTGGACAGATACGCAGTATTTT.

V gene TRBV19 combines with J gene TRBJ1-5; D is unclear. The V end lost 4 bases, the J end lost 2 bases, and 18 bases lay between the germline ends. The CDR3 sequence is 17 residues long. The V gene's germline CDR1 is LNHDA and CDR2 SQIVND (reference sequence). The CDR3 protein is CASSRSKDYGGNQPQHF. The CDR3 bases are TGTGCCAGTAGTAGATCGAAAGACTACGGGGGCAATCAGCCCCAGCATTTT.

The V and J genes are TRBV18 and TRBJ1-5; maybe TRBD1 (6 bases). CDR1 is KGHSH, CDR2 LQKENI, per germline. The CDR3 spans 15 residues. Trimming pared 1 base from V and 3 bases from J, leaving 10 bases between. The CDR3 loop is CASSPRQDPNQPQHF. The CDR3 region has the DNA TGTGCCAGCTCACCACGACAGGACCCCAATCAGCCCCAGCATTTT.

The chain links TRBV7-8 to TRBJ1-1, with 7 bases identical to TRBD1. The J segment lost 4 bases and the V segment lost 2 bases, leaving 16 bases of the junction unmatched. Germline values: CDR1 SGHVS, CDR2 FQNEAQ. This CDR3 is 18 amino acids long. Here the CDR3 reads CASSLIRKGASGSTEAFF. The CDR3 region has the DNA TGTGCCAGCAGCTTAATTAGGAAGGGGGCATCGGGTAGCACTGAAGCTTTCTTT.

Comments on this clone: The identical CDR3 is also encoded by other nucleotide sequences in the sample. The chain is built from TRBV5-1 and TRBJ1-3; no definite D call. Looked up from germline, CDR1 is SGHRS and CDR2 is YFSETQ. Trimming shortened V by 0 bases and J by 4 bases, and 11 bases separated the two germline ends. The CDR3 sequence is 15 residues long. The CDR3 protein is CASSLGPGTGNTIYF. CDR3 sequence (DNA): TGCGCCAGCAGCTTGGGACCGGGAACCGGAAACACCATATATTTT.

This chain uses TRBV9 with TRBJ2-6; no definite D call. Germline V gene data show CDR1 as SGDLS and CDR2 as YYNGEE. The CDR3 is 16 residues long. Trimming stripped 4 bases from V and 0 bases from J, with 11 bases between. The DNA for the CDR3 is TGTGCCAGCAGCCCCATATCTCGCTCTGGGGCCAACGTCCTGACTTTC. Its protein product is CASSPISRSGANVLTF.

This clone was recorded a few times. This chain links TRBV6-1 with TRBJ2-1; D is ambiguous. The germline V gene has CDR1 MNHNS and CDR2 SASEGT. The CDR3 has 14 amino acids. Trimming took 7 bases from V and 0 from J, leaving 10 bases between them. In nucleotides, the CDR3 is TGTGCCAGCATCTGGGAAAGCTCCTACAATGAGCAGTTCTTC. Encoded protein: CASIWESSYNEQFF.

This clone was detected only once. The chain recombines TRBV28 with TRBJ2-1, with D uncertain. Deletions cut 4 bases from V and 2 bases from J, with 9 bases between. There are 14 residues in the CDR3. CDR1 is MDHEN, CDR2 SYDVKM, per germline. CDR3 region: CASSSPPAYNEQFF. The CDR3, as DNA: TGTGCCAGCAGTTCCCCGCCAGCCTACAATGAGCAGTTCTTC.

This chain links TRBV9 with TRBJ2-1; possibly TRBD1 or TRBD2 for D (7 bases each). CDR3 length: 15 amino acids. Germline V lookup: CDR1 SGDLS, CDR2 YYNGEE. V lost 4 bases to trimming and J lost 4 bases, with 15 bases between them. CDR3 nucleotides: TGTGCCAGCAGCCTAGGGCAGGGGGGGTACAATGAGCAGTTCTTC. It yields the protein CASSLGQGGYNEQFF.

V is TRBV18 and J is TRBJ1-1; a possible D gene is TRBD1 (6 bases). V lost 3 bases and J 0 bases, leaving 26 bases between the germline ends. CDR3 length: 20 amino acids. The germline V gene has CDR1 KGHSH and CDR2 LQKENI. The CDR3, as DNA: TGTGCCAGCTCACCTTACTCTATAACAGGGAGTTCCTCGATGAACACTGAAGCTTTCTTT. Its translation: CASSPYSITGSSSMNTEAFF.

In this sample, this clone turned up a few times. The J gene is TRBJ2-7, the V gene TRBV19; D not resolved. The CDR3 is made up of 13 amino acids. Germline V gives CDR1 LNHDA, CDR2 SQIVND (reference sequence). V gave up 5 bases and J gave up 0 bases, with 8 bases separating them. The CDR3 DNA reads TGTGCCAGTAGTTACGCCTTCTCCTACGAGCAGTACTTC. Its protein product is CASSYAFSYEQYF. The full variable domain, its missing parts supplied by reference TRBV19 and TRBJ2-7, is DGGITQSPKYLFRKEGQNVTLSCEQNLNHDAMYWYRQDPGQGLRLIYYSQIVNDFQKGDIAEGYSVSREKKESFPLTVTSAQKNPTAFYLCASSYAFSYEQYFGPGTRLTVT.

The chain is built from TRBV5-1 and TRBJ1-1; maybe TRBD1 (6 bases). Trimming stripped 7 bases from V and 1 base from J, with 14 bases between. CDR3 length: 14 residues. CDR1 is SGHRS and CDR2 is YFSETQ in the germline V gene. The chain's CDR3 is CASALDRQNTEAFF. The CDR3 DNA follows: TGCGCCAGCGCCCTGGACAGACAGAACACTGAAGCTTTCTTT.

This chain joins TRBV28 and TRBJ1-1; no clear D gene. Germline assignment: CDR1 MDHEN and CDR2 SYDVKM. The CDR3 runs 12 residues. Trimming stripped 2 bases from V and 10 bases from J, with 11 bases between. For the CDR3, the DNA is TGTGCCAGCAGTTTAGGCCCGATGGGAGCTTTCTTT. Its protein product is CASSLGPMGAFF.

The rearrangement joins TRBV28 to TRBJ1-2; the D is unclear. Trimming pared 9 bases from V and 3 bases from J, leaving 8 bases between. The CDR3 sequence is 11 residues long. Per the germline V gene, CDR1 is MDHEN and CDR2 is SYDVKM. In DNA, the CDR3 is TGTGCCAGAAGAGTGGACTATGGCTACACCTTC. It is translated as CARRVDYGYTF.

J is TRBJ1-4 and V is TRBV6-5, with a weak D call TRBD1 (6 bases). V was pared by 2 bases and J by 3 bases, with 10 bases between. The CDR3 spans 15 residues. Germline assignment: CDR1 MNHEY and CDR2 SVGAGI. For the CDR3, the DNA is TGTGCCAGCAGTTACGAAGGGGGTCCTAATGAAAAACTGTTTTTT. As protein: CASSYEGGPNEKLFF.

The chain recombines TRBV4-1 with TRBJ2-7, with D maybe TRBD2 (5 bases). V lost 6 bases, J lost 0 bases, and 21 bases lay in between. This CDR3 has 17 amino acids. Germline CDR1 reads MGHRA; CDR2 reads YSYEKL. The CDR3 region has the DNA TGCGCCAGCAGTCCCAGAAAGAGAGGGAACGACTCCTACGAGCAGTACTTC. Translated, it gives CASSPRKRGNDSYEQYF.

The V call is TRBV27, the J call TRBJ2-7; 13 bases map to TRBD2. Losses at the gene ends were 6 bases for V and 12 bases for J; bases not matched to a gene: 8. The CDR3 consists of 13 residues. Germline V CDR1 and CDR2: MNHEY, SMNVEV (reference sequence). DNA of the CDR3: TGTGCCAGCAGGGGACTAGCGGGAAATAAGTGGTACTTC. Amino acid sequence: CASRGLAGNKWYF.

The V gene is TRBV7-9, the J gene TRBJ1-2, with D possibly TRBD1 on 5 matching bases. The germline gives CDR1 SEHNR, CDR2 FQNEAQ (reference sequence). CDR3 length equals 14 residues. V shed 4 bases and J shed 4 bases, with 13 bases lying between them. CDR3 sequence reads: CASSSKGVIYGYTF. For the CDR3, the DNA is TGTGCCAGCAGCTCAAAAGGGGTCATCTATGGCTACACCTTC.

Turning to this clone: The junction shows a germline mismatch at one end, possibly a read error. V and J are TRBV19 and TRBJ2-7; D not certain. Germline V lookup: CDR1 LNHDA, CDR2 SQIVND (reference sequence). CDR3 length: 15 amino acids. The CDR3 DNA reads as TGTGCCAGTAGTATTGACTCCTATGTATCCTACGAGCGGTACTTC. This sequence encodes CASSIDSYVSYERYF.

The chain links TRBV30 to TRBJ1-2; D possibly corresponds to TRBD1 (5 bases). V lost 4 bases to trimming and J lost 1 base, with 13 bases between them. The V gene's germline CDR1 is GTSNPN and CDR2 SVGIG (reference sequence). The CDR3 runs 14 residues. The CDR3 loop reads CAWMRGFSNYGYTF. CDR3 DNA: TGTGCCTGGATGCGGGGGTTCAGTAACTATGGCTACACCTTC.

The chain carries TRBV6-5 and TRBJ1-5; TRBD1 matches at 7 bases. The CDR3 contains 15 residues. The trim removed 5 bases at V and 2 bases at J, leaving 6 bases unmatched. Germline CDR1 and CDR2: MNHEY and SVGAGI. The CDR3 is CASSGSGTGNQPQHF. CDR3 bases: TGTGCCAGCAGTGGATCCGGGACAGGCAATCAGCCCCAGCATTTT.